This T cell receptor beta chain was retrieved from a study of CD8 T cells in ankylosing spondylitis. Study conclusions and caveats: Matched ankylosing spondylitis synovial fluid reportedly contained a significantly enriched population of disease-linked clones. In ankylosing spondylitis blood, a motif of several highly homologous TCR beta variants appeared characteristic. Clones linked to the disease showed a CD8+ phenotype. They occurred at relatively low frequencies in peripheral blood.

The sample holds a few counts of this clonotype. Its specificity is unknown. Between the trimmed V and J ends, which lost 0 bases and 0 bases, there was a span of 11 bases. Germline CDR1 SGDLS, CDR2 YYNGEE. CDR3 length: 16 residues. For TCR beta, libraries came from quantitative 5'-RACE with molecular barcodes. MiXCR was run by TCRdb on the 5' RACE reads, yielding one entry per CDR3 protein. The data show 700,000 to 850,000 distinct CDR3 sequences, 10% to 15% seen once. The receptor's source is a male donor with ankylosing spondylitis. The source material was blood, either unsorted or a sorted T cell fraction (not recorded which). This rearrangement joins TRBV9 to TRBJ2-3; D remains ambiguous. The CDR3 bases are TGTGCCAGCAGCGTAGGGAGCTGGGTCAGCACAGATACGCAGTATTTT. Its translation is CASSVGSWVSTDTQYF.